The 21 T cell receptor beta chains listed next were all sequenced from one sample in a study of cytomegalovirus exposure and HLA in healthy donors. Use of 60 Vbeta and 13 Jbeta primers characterized the PCR. Measured with immunoSEQ multiplex PCR; TCRdb has only the in-frame clones, and not every one. The sample lists 150,000 to 200,000 clones, about four fifths occurring once. Sequenced: PBMCs. These TCRs come from a young woman in good health and CMV-seropositive.

The V gene is TRBV5-5, the J gene TRBJ1-5; D possibly corresponds to TRBD1 (6 bases). The ends were cut back, 4 bases at V and 2 bases at J, with 13 bases in the middle. Germline assignment: CDR1 SGHKS and CDR2 YYEKEE (reference sequence). CDR3 length equals 15 residues. For the CDR3, the DNA is TGTGCCAGCAGCCCAACAGGGAGCGGCAATCAGCCCCAGCATTTT. It is translated as CASSPTGSGNQPQHF.

The J gene is TRBJ1-1, the V gene TRBV13, with a possible D match to TRBD1 (5 bases). The CDR3 is made up of 12 amino acids. Germline-derived CDR1 and CDR2 are PRHDT and FYEKMQ (reference sequence). V was trimmed by 11 bases and J by 5 bases, leaving 15 bases between them. CDR3 residues: CAARRGETEAFF. CDR3 sequence (DNA): TGTGCCGCCAGACGGGGGGAGACTGAAGCTTTCTTT.

This clone has only one observation. The CDR3: CASSHSGGDTGELFF. In DNA form, the CDR3 reads TGCGCCAGCAGCCATTCCGGGGGGGACACCGGGGAGCTGTTTTTT. The V call is TRBV4-1, the J call TRBJ2-2, with 8 bases aligning to TRBD2. V gave up 3 bases and J gave up 3 bases; unmatched junction bases: 3. The CDR3 length is 15 residues. Germline lookup yields CDR1 MGHRA and CDR2 YSYEKL.

This sequence joins TRBV29-1 and TRBJ2-1; 8 bases are a match to TRBD2. V trimming: 4 bases; J trimming: 0 bases; junction bases outside the gene matches: 14. The CDR3 loop spans 18 amino acids. Germline lookup yields CDR1 SQVTM and CDR2 ANQGSEA. CDR3 loop: CSVVGTWTGTSSYNEQFF. CDR3 coding DNA: TGCAGCGTTGTTGGGACCTGGACGGGGACTAGCTCCTACAATGAGCAGTTCTTC.

The chain joins TRBV27 to TRBJ2-7, with a tentative D call TRBD2 (5 bases). Trimming pared 6 bases from V and 4 bases from J, leaving 16 bases between. The CDR3 has 14 residues. Germline assignment: CDR1 MNHEY and CDR2 SMNVEV (reference sequence). Here the CDR3 DNA reads TGTGCCAGCAGCCTAGCAGTACCTCCGTACGAGCAGTACTTC. It translates to CASSLAVPPYEQYF.

The V gene is TRBV19, the J gene TRBJ1-4; 8 bases agree with TRBD1. This CDR3 spans 15 amino acids. The V and J ends lost 3 bases and 7 bases, in that order; junction bases with no gene match: 7. Per the germline V gene, CDR1 is LNHDA and CDR2 is SQIVND (reference sequence). CDR3 DNA sequence: TGTGCCAGTAGTATGGGGCGAACAGGGGGTGAAAAACTGTTTTTT. Its protein product is CASSMGRTGGEKLFF.

The J gene is TRBJ2-2, the V gene TRBV2; D is undetermined. Germline V gives CDR1 SNHLY, CDR2 FYNNEI. The CDR3 runs 11 residues. V lost 7 bases and J lost 10, with 10 bases in between. CDR3 region: CASTWSQELFF. The CDR3 DNA reads TGTGCCAGCACCTGGAGCCAGGAGCTGTTTTTT.

This clone was counted only a few times. The chain links TRBV27 to TRBJ2-1; 10 bases map to TRBD1. V dropped 4 bases and J dropped 8; count of bases not matched to a gene: 8. This CDR3 is built from 15 residues. The germline gives CDR1 MNHEY, CDR2 SMNVEV (reference sequence). CDR3 coding DNA: TGTGCCAGCAGTTGGGACAGGGGAGCGATCGATGAGCAGTTCTTC. It is translated as CASSWDRGAIDEQFF.

The chain employs TRBV28 and TRBJ2-7, with TRBD1 as a possible D gene (5 bases). The germline gives CDR1 MDHEN, CDR2 SYDVKM. CDR3 length: 13 amino acids. V was pared by 2 bases and J by 3 bases, with 8 bases between. CDR3 protein: CASSLGANYEQYF. The CDR3 DNA follows: TGTGCCAGCAGTTTAGGGGCCAACTACGAGCAGTACTTC.

The chain combines TRBV7-8 with TRBJ1-4; D gene uncertain. The germline V and J ends were trimmed by 4 bases and 1 base, with 10 bases remaining between them. The CDR3 consists of 15 residues. The V gene's germline CDR1 is SGHVS and CDR2 FQNEAQ. CDR3 residues: CASSSDGRTNEKLFF. CDR3 DNA sequence: TGTGCCAGCAGCTCTGACGGGAGAACTAATGAAAAACTGTTTTTT. The full variable domain, with the rest looked up from reference TRBV7-8 and TRBJ1-4, is GAGVSQSPRYKVAKRGQDVALRCDPISGHVSLFWYQQALGQGPEFLTYFQNEAQLDKSGLPSDRFFAERPEGSVSTLKIQRTQQEDSAVYLCASSSDGRTNEKLFFGSGTQLSVL.

The DNA for the CDR3 is TGCGCCAGCAGGGGGGACAGAATAGCTTTCTTT. Amino acids: CASRGDRIAFF. The rearrangement links TRBV10-2 to TRBJ1-1, with 7 bases aligning to TRBD1. The CDR3 is 11 amino acids. Germline CDR1 is WSHSY and CDR2 is SAAADI. The V segment lost 6 bases and the J segment 10 bases; nucleotides outside the gene matches: 5.

The table lists this clone with a few counts. The V call is TRBV11-2, the J call TRBJ1-1; D unresolved. The length of the CDR3 is 11 residues. Trimming pared 3 bases from V and 5 bases from J, leaving 4 bases between. The germline gives CDR1 SGHAT, CDR2 FQNNGV. CDR3 bases: TGTGCCAGCAGCTTGAGGACTGAAGCTTTCTTT. It is translated as CASSLRTEAFF.

The chain is built from TRBV13 and TRBJ2-7; possible D gene TRBD1, 6 bases. CDR3 length: 15 residues. V lost 1 base to trimming and J lost 7 bases, with 17 bases between them. Per germline, CDR1 PRHDT and CDR2 FYEKMQ (reference sequence). The CDR3 DNA is TGTGCCAGCAGCTTAGCGGTGGGGGCTACGGCTGAGCAGTACTTC. This codes for CASSLAVGATAEQYF. Full variable domain (remainder filled in from reference TRBV13 and TRBJ2-7): AAGVIQSPRHLIKEKRETATLKCYPIPRHDTVYWYQQGPGQDPQFLISFYEKMQSDKGSIPDRFSAQQFSDYHSELNMSSLELGDSALYFCASSLAVGATAEQYFGPGTRLTVT.

This chain connects TRBV5-1 to TRBJ1-4; TRBD1 agrees at 8 bases. The CDR3 consists of 17 residues. Germline trimming cut 0 bases from V and 3 bases from J; bases unmatched to any gene: 7. Germline values: CDR1 SGHRS, CDR2 YFSETQ. The CDR3 protein is CASSLDTGGVPNEKLFF. As DNA, the CDR3 is TGCGCCAGCAGCTTGGACACAGGGGGGGTCCCTAATGAAAAACTGTTTTTT.

This clone was observed a few times. The chain uses TRBV6-4 and TRBJ2-6, with D unclear. The CDR3 length is 16 residues. Germline V gene data show CDR1 as MRHNA and CDR2 as SNTAGT. Trimming cost V 4 bases and J 0 bases, with 10 bases left between them. This CDR3 reads CASSASSPSGANVLTF. CDR3 nucleotides: TGTGCCAGCAGTGCTTCTTCCCCCTCTGGGGCCAACGTCCTGACTTTC.

The rearrangement links TRBV29-1 to TRBJ2-1; D is ambiguous. The length of the CDR3 is 13 residues. V gave up 3 bases and J gave up 2 bases, with 8 bases separating them. Germline V lookup: CDR1 SQVTM, CDR2 ANQGSEA. As DNA, the CDR3 is TGCAGCGTTGATACTAAAGCCTACAATGAGCAGTTCTTC. It codes for CSVDTKAYNEQFF.

The chain joins TRBV4-2 to TRBJ2-5; 10 bases line up with TRBD2. The CDR3 has 17 residues. The germline CDR1 and CDR2 sequences are LGHNA and YNFKEQ. V trimming: 1 base; J trimming: 2 bases; junction bases outside the gene matches: 7. As DNA, the CDR3 is TGTGCCAGCAGCCAAGGGACTAGCGGTAGGAGTCAAGAGACCCAGTACTTC. As protein: CASSQGTSGRSQETQYF.

V usage is TRBV15 and J usage is TRBJ2-7; D call uncertain. The CDR3 runs to 11 residues. V was cut by 3 bases and J by 5 bases, with 5 bases left in between. Germline-derived CDR1 and CDR2 are LNHNV and YYDKDF (reference sequence). For the CDR3, the DNA is TGTGCCACCAGCAGCTTCCACGAGCAGTACTTC. This gives the protein CATSSFHEQYF.

This clone has only one observation. This sequence joins TRBV9 and TRBJ2-3, with 10 positions matching TRBD1. This CDR3 comprises 15 residues. The ends lost 4 bases at V and 3 bases at J; junction bases unmatched: 5. Per germline, CDR1 SGDLS and CDR2 YYNGEE. The CDR3: CASSLRQGATDTQYF. Here the CDR3 DNA reads TGTGCCAGCAGCCTAAGACAGGGGGCAACAGATACGCAGTATTTT.

V is TRBV7-2 and J is TRBJ2-3, with D tentatively TRBD2 (5 bases). The CDR3 runs to 16 residues. Trimming removed 1 base at V and 3 bases at J, with 14 bases between. Germline CDR1 reads SGHTA; CDR2 reads FQGNSA. The CDR3 sequence is CASSLGAVGGTDTQYF. Written as DNA, the CDR3 is TGTGCCAGCAGCTTAGGGGCCGTGGGCGGGACAGATACGCAGTATTTT.

The gene calls are TRBV2 and TRBJ1-1; 7 bases agree with TRBD1. CDR3 length: 15 amino acids. Germline V gene data show CDR1 as SNHLY and CDR2 as FYNNEI. V shed 7 bases, J shed 3 bases, and the junction held 11 bases outside the gene matches. The CDR3 nucleotides are TGTGCCAGCACCGAACAGGGGTTCGGGGACACTGAAGCTTTCTTT. It codes for CASTEQGFGDTEAFF.